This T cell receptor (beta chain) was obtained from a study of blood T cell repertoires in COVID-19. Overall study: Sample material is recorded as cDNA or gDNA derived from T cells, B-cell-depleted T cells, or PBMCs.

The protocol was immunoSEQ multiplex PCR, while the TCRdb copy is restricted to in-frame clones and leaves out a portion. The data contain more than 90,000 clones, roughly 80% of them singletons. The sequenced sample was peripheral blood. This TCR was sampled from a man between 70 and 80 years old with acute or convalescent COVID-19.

The CDR3 is CASSPFQERTGGTEAFF. CDR3 nucleotide sequence: TGTGCCAGCTCACCATTTCAAGAAAGGACAGGGGGCACTGAAGCTTTCTTT. The V and J genes are TRBV18 and TRBJ1-1, with TRBD1 identical over 10 bases. CDR3 length: 17 residues. Germline V gene lookup returns CDR1 KGHSH and CDR2 LQKENI. J was trimmed by 4 bases and V by 2 bases; bases with no gene match: 10.